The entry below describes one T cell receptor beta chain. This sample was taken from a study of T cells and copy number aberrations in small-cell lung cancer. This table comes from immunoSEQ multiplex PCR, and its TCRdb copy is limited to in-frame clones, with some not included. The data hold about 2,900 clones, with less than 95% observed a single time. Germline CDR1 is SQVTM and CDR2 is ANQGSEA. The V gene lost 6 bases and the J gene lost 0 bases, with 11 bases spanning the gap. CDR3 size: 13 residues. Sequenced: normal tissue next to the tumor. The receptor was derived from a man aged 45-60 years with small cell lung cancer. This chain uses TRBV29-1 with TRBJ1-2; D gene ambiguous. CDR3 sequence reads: CSVIAGSNYGYTF. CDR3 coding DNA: TGCAGCGTGATTGCCGGTTCTAACTATGGCTACACCTTC. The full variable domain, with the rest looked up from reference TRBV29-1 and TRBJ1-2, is SAVISQKPSRDICQRGTSLTIQCQVDSQVTMMFWYRQQPGQSLTLIATANQGSEATYESGFVIDKFPISRPNLTFSTLTVSNMSPEDSSIYLCSVIAGSNYGYTFGSGTRLTVV.